Following are 24 T cell receptor beta chains from one sample sequenced in a study of vaccination and CD4 T cells after COVID-19. Their antigen targets remain unknown. Treatment noted: approximately 9-day PBMC culture with coronavirus spike peptide pools or control peptides (ViraFEST assay). With the Oncomine TCR Beta short-read assay, DNA from cultured CD4+ T cells was sequenced. In TCRdb, the PCR reads were re-called with MiXCR into one record per CDR3 protein. The sample shows more than 15,000 distinct CDR3 sequences, about 59% of them seen only once. The source material was CD4+ T cells from blood, cultured in vitro, sampled before SARS-CoV-2 vaccination. The source of these receptors is a human donor who had recovered from COVID-19.

V and J are TRBV20-1 and TRBJ2-7, with D possibly being TRBD2 (6 bases). The germline V gene has CDR1 DFQATT and CDR2 SNEGSKA (reference sequence). The germline V and J ends were trimmed by 7 bases and 3 bases, with 16 bases remaining between them. The CDR3 is 13 residues long. The CDR3 DNA sequence: TGCAGTGGGTCCGGGGGAGCCCTCTACGAGCAGTACTTC. Translated: CSGSGGALYEQYF.

The chain is built from TRBV21-1 and TRBJ2-4; the DNA was not compared with TRBD2, the D call given in the table. TRBV21-1 is a documented pseudogene. This CDR3 comprises 15 residues. The CDR3 DNA reads TGTGCCAGCAGCAAAATAGGGCCGCCTGGGGGCATTCAGTACTTC. The encoded protein is CASSKIGPPGGIQYF.

The rearrangement uses TRBV7-6 and TRBJ2-1, with 8 nucleotides matching TRBD1. CDR1 is SGHVS, CDR2 FNYEAQ, per germline. The CDR3 loop spans 15 amino acids. With V trimmed by 5 bases and J by 5 bases, 8 bases remained unmatched. The CDR3 bases are TGTGCCAGCAGCCAGGGACAGGCGCTGAACAATGAGCAGTTCTTC. Its protein is CASSQGQALNNEQFF.

CDR3 bases: TGTGCCAGCAGCAAAAACCCTGAAGGGGGTAGCCAAGAGACCCAGTACTTC. It specifies CASSKNPEGGSQETQYF. The chain uses TRBV21-1 and TRBJ2-5; the DNA was not compared with TRBD1, the D call given in the table. TRBV21-1 is reported as a pseudogene. This CDR3 region has 17 residues.

This clonotype has a handful of counts. CDR3 DNA sequence: TGTGCCAGCAGTAAACTCCAGGGTACTGGGGAGCTGTTTTTT. This gives the protein CASSKLQGTGELFF. This chain links TRBV6-1 with TRBJ2-2; perhaps TRBD1 as D (5 bases). CDR1 MNHNS and CDR2 SASEGT come from the germline V gene. CDR3 length: 14 residues. The V end was cut by 5 bases, the J end by 8 bases, with 15 bases between.

As regards this clonotype: The junction differs from germline at one of its ends, possibly a read error. The chain uses TRBV2 and TRBJ2-3; TRBD2 agrees at 10 bases. The CDR3 is 14 amino acids. Germline V gives CDR1 SNHLY, CDR2 FYNNEI. The CDR3, as DNA: TGTGACAGCCGAACTAGCGGGGGCACAGATACGCAGTATTTT. Amino acids: CDSRTSGGTDTQYF.

The chain joins TRBV19 to TRBJ1-4; D call uncertain. V lost 5 bases and J 8 bases, leaving 9 bases between the germline ends. CDR1 is LNHDA and CDR2 is SQIVND in the germline V gene (reference sequence). The CDR3 is 12 residues long. The CDR3 reads CASSGGGEKLFF. In DNA, the CDR3 is TGTGCCAGTAGTGGCGGCGGGGAAAAACTGTTTTTT. The whole variable domain, filled in from reference TRBV19 and TRBJ1-4, reads DGGITQSPKYLFRKEGQNVTLSCEQNLNHDAMYWYRQDPGQGLRLIYYSQIVNDFQKGDIAEGYSVSREKKESFPLTVTSAQKNPTAFYLCASSGGGEKLFFGSGTQLSVL.

This chain links TRBV12-3 or TRBV12-4 with TRBJ1-5; D might be TRBD1 (5 bases). Trimming removed 1 base at V and 12 bases at J, with 7 bases between. The CDR3 totals 11 residues. The CDR3 bases are TGTGCCAGCAGTTTAGAGGGACGCCAGCATTTT. Residues: CASSLEGRQHF.

This clonotype appeared a few times. The gene calls are TRBV7-9 and TRBJ2-3, with TRBD2 matching 7 bases. This CDR3 has 18 amino acids. Trimming removed 5 bases from V and 1 base from J; junction bases left unmatched: 15. CDR1 is SEHNR, CDR2 FQNEAQ, per germline (reference sequence). As DNA, the CDR3 is TGTGCCAGCAGCCAGAGTCCCGGGGGAGGGAGGGGCACAGATACGCAGTATTTT. It translates to CASSQSPGGGRGTDTQYF.

This chain joins TRBV6-1 and TRBJ1-2, with unresolved D. Trimming cost V 6 bases and J 0 bases, with 20 bases left between them. This CDR3 comprises 17 residues. From germline, CDR1 is MNHNS and CDR2 SASEGT. CDR3 DNA: TGTGCCAGCAGGGCCTCATCTGGAGCACCTACTAACTATGGCTACACCTTC. Translation: CASRASSGAPTNYGYTF.

The chain is built from TRBV28 and TRBJ1-2, with D tentatively TRBD1 (5 bases). Trimming pared 1 base from V and 8 bases from J, leaving 14 bases between. CDR1 and CDR2 (germline): MDHEN, SYDVKM. The length of the CDR3 is 14 residues. The CDR3 spells CASSLLAGFTGYTF. CDR3 sequence (DNA): TGTGCCAGCAGTTTATTGGCAGGGTTTACCGGCTACACCTTC.

This chain uses TRBV2 with TRBJ1-1; TRBD1 agrees at 11 bases. CDR3 length: 14 amino acids. Germline V CDR1 and CDR2: SNHLY, FYNNEI. V lost 7 bases, J lost 5 bases, and 6 bases stayed unmatched. The CDR3 protein is CASTLDRGQTEAFF. CDR3 in DNA: TGTGCCAGCACCTTGGACAGGGGGCAAACTGAAGCTTTCTTT.

This clonotype was observed a few times. The chain recombines TRBV7-9 with TRBJ2-5; D may be TRBD2 (5 bases). This CDR3 spans 14 amino acids. The ends were cut back, 0 bases at V and 7 bases at J, with 12 bases in the middle. Germline assignment: CDR1 SEHNR and CDR2 FQNEAQ (reference sequence). The CDR3 loop is CASSLASSGATQYF. The CDR3, as DNA: TGTGCCAGCAGCTTAGCATCCAGCGGAGCGACCCAGTACTTC.

This clonotype occurred a few times. The chain couples TRBV29-1 to TRBJ1-2, with D tentatively TRBD1 (6 bases). In germline, CDR1 is SQVTM, CDR2 ANQGSEA. The V gene lost 4 bases and the J gene lost 6 bases, with 9 bases spanning the gap. The CDR3 loop spans 11 amino acids. The CDR3 bases are TGCAGCGTTGGTGGGGGCCATGGCTACACCTTC. This codes for CSVGGGHGYTF.

The chain combines TRBV12-3 or TRBV12-4 with TRBJ1-6; D is unresolved. This CDR3 has 13 amino acids. V lost 8 bases to trimming and J lost 9 bases, with 14 bases between them. In DNA, the CDR3 is TGTGCCAGCTCGCTATACCTTGGTTCACCCCTCCACTTT. Protein product: CASSLYLGSPLHF.

The J gene is TRBJ2-7, the V gene TRBV27; TRBD2 matches 8 bases. Germline CDR1 reads MNHEY; CDR2 reads SMNVEV (reference sequence). The length of the CDR3 is 13 residues. J lost 2 bases, V lost 5 bases, and 2 bases had no gene match. The CDR3 protein is CASSRAGAYEQYF. DNA of the CDR3: TGTGCCAGCAGTCGAGCGGGAGCCTACGAGCAGTACTTC.

The chain carries TRBV10-3 and TRBJ2-6; D is unresolved. The length of the CDR3 is 13 residues. Trimming removed 3 bases from V and 0 bases from J, with 0 bases in between. The germline V gene has CDR1 ENHRY and CDR2 SYGVKD. The CDR3 sequence is CAISDSGANVLTF. The CDR3 DNA reads TGTGCCATCAGTGACTCTGGGGCCAACGTCCTGACTTTC.

This clonotype was seen more than once but under ten times. The chain employs TRBV24-1 and TRBJ2-2; 9 bases align to TRBD1. The germline V gene has CDR1 KGHDR and CDR2 SFDVKD. Trimming removed 8 bases from V and 3 bases from J; junction bases left unmatched: 6. This CDR3 spans 15 amino acids. Here the CDR3 reads CATTQGAWDTGELFF. The CDR3 bases are TGTGCCACCACACAGGGGGCTTGGGACACCGGGGAGCTGTTTTTT.

On this clonotype: Here the CDR3 omits its conserved ending phenylalanine or tryptophan, so a read error is the likely source. The genes are TRBV6-5 and TRBJ2-7; 15 nucleotides line up with TRBD2. The germline V gene has CDR1 MNHEY and CDR2 SVGAGI. This CDR3 contains 18 residues. Germline trimming cut 2 bases from V and 2 bases from J; bases unmatched to any gene: 7. CDR3 amino acids: CASSYSPGLAGGAYEQYL. In nucleotides, the CDR3 is TGTGCCAGCAGTTACAGCCCGGGACTAGCGGGAGGCGCCTACGAGCAGTACCTC.

The count of this clonotype is one. The chain is built from TRBV18 and TRBJ2-1; tentatively, D is TRBD2 (7 bases). The V gene's germline CDR1 is KGHSH and CDR2 LQKENI. The V end lost 0 bases, the J end lost 8 bases, and 14 bases lay between the germline ends. The length of the CDR3 is 15 residues. The CDR3 DNA is TGTGCCAGCTCACCACCCAGCGGGACACTGGATGAGCAGTTCTTC. Translated: CASSPPSGTLDEQFF.

This clonotype was picked up a small number of times. The V gene is TRBV2, the J gene TRBJ1-6; 11 nucleotides match TRBD1. In germline, CDR1 is SNHLY, CDR2 FYNNEI. The V gene end was trimmed by 6 bases and the J gene end by 6 bases; junction bases not matched to a gene: 10. This CDR3 is built from 17 residues. CDR3 bases: TGTGCCAGCAGGAGGAGGGGACAGGGGGAAAGTAATTCACCCCTCCACTTT. This encodes CASRRRGQGESNSPLHF.

The CDR3 sequence: CASSFSRASEKLFF. The CDR3 bases are TGTGCCAGCAGCTTTAGCAGGGCCAGTGAAAAACTGTTTTTT. The chain employs TRBV7-9 and TRBJ1-4, with a possible D match to TRBD1 (5 bases). Germline CDR1 is SEHNR and CDR2 is FQNEAQ (reference sequence). The CDR3 sequence is 14 residues long. Trimming removed 3 bases from V and 7 bases from J, with 12 bases in between.

The chain uses TRBV2 and TRBJ1-5; 9 bases agree with TRBD1. CDR1 is SNHLY and CDR2 is FYNNEI in the germline V gene. The CDR3 covers 15 residues. J was trimmed by 6 bases and V by 5 bases; bases with no gene match: 8. CDR3 protein: CASSRAGTGFQPQHF. The CDR3 nucleotides are TGTGCCAGCAGTCGTGCCGGGACAGGGTTTCAGCCCCAGCATTTT.

The chain links TRBV20-1 to TRBJ2-5; 10 bases line up with TRBD2. Germline V lookup: CDR1 DFQATT, CDR2 SNEGSKA (reference sequence). CDR3 length: 14 amino acids. With 7 bases clipped from V and 1 base from J, the junction kept 6 bases outside the gene matches. CDR3 residues: CSEASGSPQETQYF. The DNA for the CDR3 is TGCAGTGAGGCTAGCGGGAGCCCCCAAGAGACCCAGTACTTC.